These 32 T cell receptor beta chains share one sample of origin, sequenced in a study of neurological immune-mediated disorders (dated by TCRdb to the late 2010s). Preparation of the library involved 5' RACE. TCRdb shows the sequencer as Illumina HiSeq 2500. TCRdb reprocessing: public reads trimmed at Q25 with fastp, clones called with MiXCR, in-frame beta chains kept. Each entry is one CDR3 protein sequence, shown with its most common DNA and genes. This sample comprises 93,000 or so distinct CDR3 sequences, 11% of them detected only once. The top ten clones comprise more than 2.5% of the sample. The sample's time point, from its label and the paper: longitudinal time-point 3. Material: PBMCs. Receptor source: a female donor with HTLV-1-associated myelopathy (HAM/TSP).

This clonotype came up a few times. The rearrangement joins TRBV4-1 to TRBJ2-7, with D perhaps TRBD1 or TRBD2 (5 bases each). Looked up from germline, CDR1 is MGHRA and CDR2 is YSYEKL. Trimming took 4 bases from V and 5 from J, leaving 15 bases between them. This CDR3 is 14 amino acids long. The DNA for the CDR3 is TGCGCCAGCAGCCTGGGGCCTAGCAGCCACGAGCAGTACTTC. Translated: CASSLGPSSHEQYF.

In regard to this clonotype: A much larger clone is a single base away; this may be a read error. This sequence joins TRBV7-2 and TRBJ2-1; D is undetermined. Germline CDR1 and CDR2: SGHTA and FQGNSA. This CDR3 has 12 residues. The CDR3 DNA reads as TGTGCCAACAGCCTCGTATACAATGAGCAGTTCTTC. Amino acids: CANSLVYNEQFF.

This clonotype was counted at least ten times. The chain recombines TRBV6-1 with TRBJ1-2; D is perhaps TRBD1 (5 bases). Between the trimmed V and J ends, which lost 1 base and 1 base, there was a span of 7 bases. The V gene's germline CDR1 is MNHNS and CDR2 SASEGT. CDR3 length: 14 residues. Written as DNA, the CDR3 is TGTGCCAGCAGTGAAGAAAGGGGTAACTATGGCTACACCTTC. It is translated as CASSEERGNYGYTF.

This clonotype came up many times. This rearrangement joins TRBV20-1 to TRBJ1-4, with 7 bases lining up with TRBD1. The CDR3 runs to 12 residues. CDR1 is DFQATT and CDR2 is SNEGSKA in the germline V gene (reference sequence). With 5 bases clipped from V and 8 bases from J, the junction kept 5 bases outside the gene matches. As DNA, the CDR3 is TGCAGTGCTGGGACAGAAGGAGAAAAACTGTTTTTT. As protein: CSAGTEGEKLFF.

This clonotype was observed at least ten times. The V and J genes are TRBV4-1 and TRBJ2-2; no definite D call. V was cut by 4 bases and J by 5 bases, with 8 bases left in between. Germline V lookup: CDR1 MGHRA, CDR2 YSYEKL. CDR3 length: 13 residues. CDR3 loop: CASSRLRTGELFF. CDR3 coding DNA: TGCGCCAGCAGCCGCCTTAGAACCGGGGAGCTGTTTTTT.

This clonotype was recorded at least ten times. The chain carries TRBV5-6 and TRBJ1-5; D gene unclear. This CDR3 contains 14 residues. Germline V gene sequence: CDR1 SGHDT, CDR2 YYEEEE. V was pared by 5 bases and J by 0 bases, with 9 bases between. CDR3 residues: CASSSRLSNQPQHF. CDR3 DNA sequence: TGTGCCAGCAGTTCAAGACTTAGCAATCAGCCCCAGCATTTT.

This clonotype has at least ten counts. The chain has TRBV5-1 and TRBJ2-7; TRBD1 matches 11 bases. This CDR3 has 15 amino acids. Looked up from germline, CDR1 is SGHRS and CDR2 is YFSETQ. Trimming cost V 4 bases and J 5 bases; bases outside gene matches: 8. The CDR3 loop reads CASSPGQGDVNEQYF. CDR3 sequence (DNA): TGCGCCAGCAGCCCGGGACAGGGGGATGTCAACGAGCAGTACTTC.

In this sample, this clonotype turned up many times. The V gene is TRBV7-9, the J gene TRBJ2-5, with D possibly TRBD1 on 5 matching bases. The germline V gene encodes CDR1 SEHNR and CDR2 FQNEAQ (reference sequence). Trimming pared 1 base from V and 5 bases from J, leaving 14 bases between. The CDR3 runs to 15 residues. The CDR3 bases are TGTGCCAGCAGCTTAGGCAGGGTAACAGCGGAGACCCAGTACTTC. This codes for CASSLGRVTAETQYF. Filled out from reference TRBV7-9 and TRBJ2-5, the complete variable domain reads DTGVSQNPRHKITKRGQNVTFRCDPISEHNRLYWYRQTLGQGPEFLTYFQNEAQLEKSRLLSDRFSAERPKGSFSTLEIQRTEQGDSAMYLCASSLGRVTAETQYFGPGTRLLVL.

The rearrangement joins TRBV12-5 to TRBJ2-3; D is undetermined. V was shortened by 1 base and J by 7 bases, with 15 bases between the two germline ends. The CDR3 spans 15 residues. The germline V gene encodes CDR1 LGHNT and CDR2 FRNRAP. The CDR3 sequence is CASGLDLQLAHTQYF. CDR3 sequence (DNA): TGTGCTAGTGGTTTGGATCTACAGCTGGCTCATACGCAGTATTTT.

The chain combines TRBV29-1 with TRBJ1-2; 10 bases are shared with TRBD1. V was pared by 6 bases and J by 6 bases, with 4 bases of the junction left unmatched. The germline V gene encodes CDR1 SQVTM and CDR2 ANQGSEA. The CDR3 is made up of 12 amino acids. The CDR3 DNA sequence: TGCAGCGTCGGGACAGGGGTGGATGGCTACACCTTC. It translates to CSVGTGVDGYTF.

This clonotype has a count of ten or more. V usage is TRBV21-1 and J usage is TRBJ2-2; TRBD2 was called by the table and not checked on the DNA. TRBV21-1 is assigned pseudogene status. CDR3 length: 17 residues. CDR3 protein: CASSRDSGGQNTGELFF. The CDR3 coding sequence is TGTGCCAGCAGCAGAGATAGCGGGGGCCAGAACACCGGGGAGCTGTTTTTT.

Notes on this clonotype: One end of the junction does not line up with germline, which may come from a read error. The gene calls are TRBV6-5 and TRBJ2-3; D unclear. The CDR3 contains 11 residues. The germline gives CDR1 MNHEY, CDR2 SVGAGI. The CDR3 nucleotides are TGTGCCAGCTGTTACTCGAATACGCAGTATTTT. It translates to CASCYSNTQYF.

Ten or more counts support this clonotype. This could be a read error, since a much larger clone is one nucleotide away. This sequence joins TRBV7-9 and TRBJ1-1, with D unresolved. V lost 5 bases to trimming and J lost 3 bases, with 7 bases between them. Per the germline V gene, CDR1 is SEHNR and CDR2 is FQNEAQ (reference sequence). The CDR3 consists of 12 residues. Here the CDR3 reads CASSPRDTEAFF. CDR3 in DNA: TGTGCCAGCAGCCCCCGGGACACTGAAGCTTTCTTT.

Many counts were recorded for this clonotype. The chain uses TRBV20-1 and TRBJ2-3; 9 nucleotides align to TRBD2. CDR1 and CDR2 from the germline V gene are DFQATT and SNEGSKA (reference sequence). Trimming cost V 3 bases and J 5 bases; bases outside gene matches: 6. The length of the CDR3 is 14 residues. CDR3 region: CSASGGGALDTQYF. The CDR3 nucleotides read TGCAGTGCTAGCGGCGGGGGGGCCTTAGATACGCAGTATTTT.

Ten or more counts support this clonotype. The chain links TRBV14 to TRBJ2-7, with D tentatively TRBD2 (5 bases). Trimming pared 6 bases from V and 0 bases from J, leaving 9 bases between. CDR3 length: 13 amino acids. Germline CDR1 reads SGHDN; CDR2 reads FVKESK. CDR3 residues: CASRDSPSYEQYF. CDR3 bases: TGTGCCAGCAGGGACTCCCCCTCCTACGAGCAGTACTTC.

The sample holds one count of this clonotype. The V gene is TRBV5-1, the J gene TRBJ2-3, with TRBD2 matching over 10 bases. The CDR3 covers 18 residues. J lost 2 bases, V lost 4 bases, and 13 bases had no gene match. Germline V gives CDR1 SGHRS, CDR2 YFSETQ. CDR3 sequence: CASSALQRSGGNTDTQYF. The CDR3 nucleotides are TGCGCCAGCAGCGCTTTACAACGTAGCGGGGGGAACACAGATACGCAGTATTTT.

The sample holds many counts of this clonotype. V and J are TRBV7-8 and TRBJ2-1, with TRBD1 matching over 9 bases. V lost 8 bases to trimming and J lost 9 bases; unmatched junction nucleotides: 14. Germline values: CDR1 SGHVS, CDR2 FQNEAQ. This CDR3 has 15 amino acids. The CDR3 bases are TGTGCCAGCGGGTTGAGGGGGGACAGGGCGGGTGAGCAGTTCTTC. It encodes CASGLRGDRAGEQFF.

Note on this clonotype: Mismatch with germline at one junction end may stem from a read error. This rearrangement joins TRBV5-6 to TRBJ2-2; no firm D call. Germline V gene sequence: CDR1 SGHDT, CDR2 YYEEEE. This CDR3 comprises 13 residues. This chain's CDR3 is CASGLGTTGELFF. The DNA for the CDR3 is TGTGCCAGCGGCTTGGGCACCACCGGGGAGCTGTTTTTT.

This clonotype was detected many times. The chain couples TRBV6-5 to TRBJ2-7; the D is unclear. Germline values: CDR1 MNHEY, CDR2 SVGAGI. Between the trimmed V and J ends, which lost 6 bases and 0 bases, there was a span of 9 bases. This CDR3 has 13 residues. The CDR3 DNA reads TGTGCCAGCAGCCCCACTGTCTCCTACGAGCAGTACTTC. Protein: CASSPTVSYEQYF.

This clonotype was counted at least ten times. The chain joins TRBV6-1 to TRBJ2-7; the D is unclear. The CDR3 is 13 amino acids. CDR1 is MNHNS and CDR2 is SASEGT in the germline V gene. V was shortened by 2 bases and J by 0 bases, with 5 bases between the two germline ends. The CDR3 loop reads CASSEHTSYEQYF. CDR3 DNA sequence: TGTGCCAGCAGTGAACACACCTCCTACGAGCAGTACTTC.

This clonotype showed up many times. The CDR3 loop is CASSSGQSNSPLHF. The CDR3 region has the DNA TGCGCCAGCAGCTCCGGACAGAGCAATTCACCCCTCCACTTT. The rearrangement links TRBV5-1 to TRBJ1-6; D possibly corresponds to TRBD1 (6 bases). The CDR3 loop spans 14 amino acids. Trimming removed 3 bases at V and 7 bases at J, with 11 bases between. The germline CDR1 and CDR2 sequences are SGHRS and YFSETQ.

This clonotype has more than one count but fewer than ten. The gene calls are TRBV29-1 and TRBJ2-3; 7 bases are shared with TRBD1. V shed 6 bases and J 3 bases; nucleotides not matched to a gene: 3. Germline V lookup: CDR1 SQVTM, CDR2 ANQGSEA. This CDR3 comprises 12 residues. CDR3 protein: CSVWDRTDTQYF. The DNA for the CDR3 is TGCAGCGTCTGGGACAGAACAGATACGCAGTATTTT.

This clonotype has ten or more counts. This chain joins TRBV5-1 and TRBJ1-6, with D possibly matching TRBD1 (6 bases). V lost 4 bases and J 6 bases, leaving 14 bases between the germline ends. Germline-derived CDR1 and CDR2 are SGHRS and YFSETQ. This CDR3 contains 15 residues. The CDR3 loop reads CASSPETGTNSPLHF. The CDR3 region has the DNA TGCGCCAGCAGCCCAGAAACAGGGACTAATTCACCCCTCCACTTT.

This clonotype was recorded many times. The rearrangement uses TRBV5-1 and TRBJ2-5; D unclear. The CDR3 is 13 amino acids. V was shortened by 2 bases and J by 1 base, with 6 bases between the two germline ends. The germline V gene encodes CDR1 SGHRS and CDR2 YFSETQ. In DNA form, the CDR3 reads TGCGCCAGCAGCTTAAACAGCCAAGAGACCCAGTACTTC. This sequence encodes CASSLNSQETQYF.

The table lists this clonotype with many counts. The rearrangement links TRBV10-3 to TRBJ1-3; no clear D. The V end was cut by 4 bases, the J end by 4 bases, with 14 bases between. From germline, CDR1 is ENHRY and CDR2 SYGVKD. CDR3 length: 15 residues. The DNA of the CDR3 is TGTGCCATCAGTGCGGATATTAGGAACGGAAACACCATATATTTT. It yields the protein CAISADIRNGNTIYF.

In this sample, this clonotype turned up many times. The rearrangement joins TRBV20-1 to TRBJ1-4, with unresolved D. Germline lookup yields CDR1 DFQATT and CDR2 SNEGSKA (reference sequence). V shed 3 bases and J shed 3 bases, with 5 bases lying between them. The CDR3 length is 12 residues. CDR3 region: CSASRSNEKLFF. The CDR3 bases are TGCAGTGCTAGTCGATCTAATGAAAAACTGTTTTTT.

This clonotype was seen at least ten times. V usage is TRBV29-1 and J usage is TRBJ2-1; no clear D. The CDR3 is made up of 10 amino acids. Germline V gene data show CDR1 as SQVTM and CDR2 as ANQGSEA. V lost 3 bases, J lost 8 bases, and 5 bases lay in between. CDR3 in DNA: TGCAGCGTTGAGACGGATGAGCAGTTCTTC. Its translation: CSVETDEQFF.

This clonotype came up many times. The rearrangement joins TRBV5-1 to TRBJ2-6; D remains ambiguous. The CDR3 runs to 16 residues. V dropped 0 bases and J dropped 2 bases, with 9 bases sitting between them. Germline CDR1 is SGHRS and CDR2 is YFSETQ. CDR3 amino acids: CASSLGAGTGANVLTF. Here the CDR3 DNA reads TGCGCCAGCAGCTTGGGGGCCGGTACTGGGGCCAACGTCCTGACTTTC.

The sample holds many counts of this clonotype. This rearrangement joins TRBV14 to TRBJ1-2; 7 bases map to TRBD1. J was trimmed by 4 bases and V by 4 bases; bases with no gene match: 9. CDR3 length: 15 residues. CDR1 is SGHDN, CDR2 FVKESK, per germline. CDR3 DNA sequence: TGTGCCAGCAGCCGATCCGGCGGGACAGCCTATGGCTACACCTTC. This sequence encodes CASSRSGGTAYGYTF. Looking up the rest from reference TRBV14 and TRBJ1-2 gives the full variable domain: EAGVTQFPSHSVIEKGQTVTLRCDPISGHDNLYWYRRVMGKEIKFLLHFVKESKQDESGMPNNRFLAERTGGTYSTLKVQPAELEDSGVYFCASSRSGGTAYGYTFGSGTRLTVV.

Comment on this clonotype: This may arise from a read error, as a much more abundant clone is one base away. This chain uses TRBV3-1 with TRBJ1-5; D call uncertain. The CDR3 length is 15 residues. Germline CDR1 and CDR2: LGHDT and YNNKEL (reference sequence). This CDR3 reads CASSQGVGSNKPQHF. The CDR3 coding sequence is TGTGCCAGCAGCCAAGGTGTGGGTAGCAATAAGCCCCAGCATTTT.

This clonotype has at least ten counts. The junction departs from the called germline gene at one end, perhaps through a read error. The V call is TRBV7-9, the J call TRBJ2-7, with D possibly being TRBD1 (6 bases). Germline V CDR1 and CDR2: SEHNR, FQNEAQ (reference sequence). The CDR3 extends over 15 amino acids. CDR3 amino acids: CASSLAQRGKTGKSF. In DNA form, the CDR3 reads TGTGCCAGCAGCTTAGCGCAGAGGGGGAAAACAGGGAAGTCGTTC.

There are many counts of this clonotype. This chain joins TRBV20-1 and TRBJ2-2; either TRBD1 or TRBD2 may fit D (5 bases each). Germline V CDR1 and CDR2: DFQATT, SNEGSKA (reference sequence). The CDR3 contains 15 residues. V lost 3 bases to trimming and J lost 3 bases, with 14 bases between them. The CDR3 DNA reads as TGCAGTGCTAGGTCCGGGACCCGTGACACCGGGGAGCTGTTTTTT. Translated, it gives CSARSGTRDTGELFF.